The 21 T cell receptor beta chains below all came from one sample that was sequenced in a study of T cells in localized non-small cell lung cancer. Profiling relied on immunoSEQ multiplex PCR, and the TCRdb table lists in-frame clones only, not all of them. The table has tens of thousands of clones, 88% seen once. The sequencing here drew on peripheral blood, taken before any cancer treatment. The receptors derive from a woman aged 35 to 69 with stage I squamous cell lung carcinoma.

The chain carries TRBV13 and TRBJ1-2, with 7 bases lining up with TRBD1. The CDR3 has 12 residues. Germline V gene lookup returns CDR1 PRHDT and CDR2 FYEKMQ (reference sequence). The V and J ends lost 5 bases and 8 bases, in that order; junction bases with no gene match: 5. The CDR3 DNA reads as TGTGCCAGCAGCACCGGGACAGACGGCTACACCTTC. Protein sequence: CASSTGTDGYTF. Full variable domain (missing parts from reference TRBV13 and TRBJ1-2): AAGVIQSPRHLIKEKRETATLKCYPIPRHDTVYWYQQGPGQDPQFLISFYEKMQSDKGSIPDRFSAQQFSDYHSELNMSSLELGDSALYFCASSTGTDGYTFGSGTRLTVV.

The rearrangement uses TRBV30 and TRBJ1-5; a possible D gene is TRBD1 (5 bases). Deletions cut 7 bases from V and 2 bases from J, with 18 bases between. CDR1 is GTSNPN, CDR2 SVGIG, per germline (reference sequence). This CDR3 contains 15 residues. In DNA form, the CDR3 reads TGTGCCTATACCACGGGGGGGATGGGCAATCAGCCCCAGCATTTT. It is translated as CAYTTGGMGNQPQHF.

The chain combines TRBV15 with TRBJ2-5, with D possibly TRBD2 on 5 matching bases. Germline values: CDR1 LNHNV, CDR2 YYDKDF (reference sequence). The CDR3 consists of 16 residues. V lost 3 bases and J lost 5, with 19 bases in between. The CDR3 nucleotides are TGTGCCACCAGCAGTCTCCGGGATAATCTACGGGAGACCCAGTACTTC. It yields the protein CATSSLRDNLRETQYF.

The chain links TRBV2 to TRBJ1-5; D might be TRBD1 (6 bases). In germline, CDR1 is SNHLY, CDR2 FYNNEI. Trimming stripped 6 bases from V and 4 bases from J, with 10 bases between. This CDR3 has 13 amino acids. In nucleotides, the CDR3 is TGTGCCAGCAGGGGACACATTAATCAGCCCCAGCATTTT. Translated: CASRGHINQPQHF.

The V gene is TRBV5-4, the J gene TRBJ2-7, with 8 nucleotides matching TRBD2. The CDR3 has 16 residues. V trimming: 1 base; J trimming: 3 bases; junction bases outside the gene matches: 9. Germline V gene data show CDR1 as SGHNT and CDR2 as YYREEE (reference sequence). Written as DNA, the CDR3 is TGTGCCAGCAGCTTGAAGGCGGGGGGCTCTGTCTACGAGCAGTACTTC. Residues: CASSLKAGGSVYEQYF.

The chain links TRBV11-2 to TRBJ1-1; weak D call: TRBD1 (6 bases). This CDR3 has 13 amino acids. Germline V lookup: CDR1 SGHAT, CDR2 FQNNGV. Trimming took 0 bases from V and 9 from J, leaving 11 bases between them. CDR3: CASSLDRQAQAFF. The CDR3 bases are TGTGCCAGCAGCTTAGACAGACAGGCCCAAGCTTTCTTT.

The chain uses TRBV6-5 and TRBJ2-2; possibly TRBD1 or TRBD2 for D (5 bases each). The V end lost 5 bases, the J end lost 6 bases, and 16 bases lay between the germline ends. Germline CDR1 and CDR2: MNHEY and SVGAGI. The CDR3 length is 15 residues. Written as DNA, the CDR3 is TGTGCCAGCAGTATCCGGGACGGGGAGTCCGGGGAGCTGTTTTTT. Residues: CASSIRDGESGELFF.

This clone occurred once. The V call is TRBV6-1, the J call TRBJ2-5, with D maybe TRBD1 (6 bases). Germline CDR1 is MNHNS and CDR2 is SASEGT. V lost 7 bases to trimming and J lost 2 bases, with 11 bases between them. The CDR3 runs 13 residues. In DNA, the CDR3 is TGTGCCAGCACCAGGGGAAATCAAGAGACCCAGTACTTC. As protein: CASTRGNQETQYF.

The chain carries TRBV13 and TRBJ1-2, with D uncertain. CDR3 length: 11 residues. CDR1 is PRHDT and CDR2 is FYEKMQ in the germline V gene (reference sequence). Trimming removed 5 bases at V and 3 bases at J, with 4 bases between. CDR3 in amino acids: CASSTYYGYTF. Written as DNA, the CDR3 is TGTGCCAGCAGCACCTACTATGGCTACACCTTC.

The J gene is TRBJ1-1, the V gene TRBV15, with a weak D call TRBD1 (6 bases). Trimming pared 0 bases from V and 5 bases from J, leaving 10 bases between. The CDR3 is 14 amino acids. Germline lookup yields CDR1 LNHNV and CDR2 YYDKDF (reference sequence). This chain's CDR3 is CATSRDRGITEAFF. The DNA of the CDR3 is TGTGCCACCAGCAGAGACAGGGGAATAACTGAAGCTTTCTTT. Using reference TRBV15 and TRBJ1-1 for the parts outside the CDR3, the full variable domain is DAMVIQNPRYQVTQFGKPVTLSCSQTLNHNVMYWYQQKSSQAPKLLFHYYDKDFNNEADTPDNFQSRRPNTSFCFLDIRSPGLGDTAMYLCATSRDRGITEAFFGQGTRLTVV.

The CDR3 DNA follows: TGTGCCAGCAGCCGTGCCCCGGGACAGTATAATTCACCCCTCCACTTT. It yields the protein CASSRAPGQYNSPLHF. This rearrangement joins TRBV11-2 to TRBJ1-6, with 7 bases that match TRBD1. V lost 5 bases to trimming and J lost 4 bases; unmatched junction nucleotides: 8. The CDR3 consists of 16 residues. CDR1 SGHAT and CDR2 FQNNGV come from the germline V gene.

This clone counts as medium-sized. The chain has TRBV6-1 and TRBJ1-5; no definite D call. CDR1 and CDR2 (germline): MNHNS, SASEGT. Trimming left V 2 bases short and J 0 bases short, with 8 bases between. The CDR3 sequence is 15 residues long. The CDR3 nucleotides read TGTGCCAGCAGTGAATCTCCAGATAGCAATCAGCCCCAGCATTTT. This translates into CASSESPDSNQPQHF.

This chain joins TRBV5-4 and TRBJ2-3; the match to TRBD2 covers 9 bases. The germline V gene has CDR1 SGHNT and CDR2 YYREEE (reference sequence). V dropped 4 bases and J dropped 5; count of bases not matched to a gene: 11. The CDR3 has 16 amino acids. In nucleotides, the CDR3 is TGTGCCAGCAGCCCACTGGCGGGGGGGCCGGTAGATACGCAGTATTTT. Translation: CASSPLAGGPVDTQYF. The full variable domain, rest sourced from reference TRBV5-4 and TRBJ2-3, is ETGVTQSPTHLIKTRGQQVTLRCSSQSGHNTVSWYQQALGQGPQFIFQYYREEENGRGNFPPRFSGLQFPNYSSELNVNALELDDSALYLCASSPLAGGPVDTQYFGPGTRLTVL.

The CDR3 is CASSLGPENTIYF. In nucleotides, the CDR3 is TGTGCCAGCAGCTTAGGACCTGAAAACACCATATATTTT. The chain combines TRBV5-5 with TRBJ1-3; no definite D call. V was pared by 2 bases and J by 6 bases, with 9 bases between. Per the germline V gene, CDR1 is SGHKS and CDR2 is YYEKEE (reference sequence). This CDR3 comprises 13 residues. The whole variable domain, remainder taken from reference TRBV5-5 and TRBJ1-3, is DAGVTQSPTHLIKTRGQQVTLRCSPISGHKSVSWYQQVLGQGPQFIFQYYEKEERGRGNFPDRFSARQFPNYSSELNVNALLLGDSALYLCASSLGPENTIYFGEGSWLTVV.

The genes are TRBV9 and TRBJ2-3; 9 bases agree with TRBD1. J was trimmed by 5 bases and V by 3 bases; bases with no gene match: 13. Germline V gene sequence: CDR1 SGDLS, CDR2 YYNGEE. The CDR3 spans 17 residues. CDR3 bases: TGTGCCAGCAGCGCCAGAGGGACAGGGAATATGAGAGATACGCAGTATTTT. It is translated as CASSARGTGNMRDTQYF.

A single count supports this clone. V is TRBV2 and J is TRBJ1-1; no clear D gene. The ends were cut back, 1 base at V and 3 bases at J, with 6 bases in the middle. CDR1 and CDR2 from the germline V gene are SNHLY and FYNNEI. The CDR3 consists of 13 residues. The CDR3 nucleotides read TGTGCCAGCAGTGAAGTAGCGGACACTGAAGCTTTCTTT. The encoded protein is CASSEVADTEAFF.

The sample holds one count of this clone. Written as DNA, the CDR3 is TGTGCCAGCAGTAAGACAGGGTGGGGTGAAAAACTGTTTTTT. This gives the protein CASSKTGWGEKLFF. This chain uses TRBV27 with TRBJ1-4; the match to TRBD1 covers 7 bases. Losses at the gene ends were 5 bases for V and 7 bases for J; bases not matched to a gene: 7. Germline V CDR1 and CDR2: MNHEY, SMNVEV (reference sequence). The CDR3 has 14 residues.

The chain uses TRBV7-9 and TRBJ2-3; D assignment may be TRBD1 or TRBD2 (5 bases each). The CDR3 spans 16 residues. The ends were cut back, 4 bases at V and 0 bases at J, with 14 bases in the middle. Germline V gene lookup returns CDR1 SEHNR and CDR2 FQNEAQ (reference sequence). The CDR3: CASSWGIGSSTDTQYF. DNA for the CDR3: TGTGCCAGCAGCTGGGGGATCGGATCAAGCACAGATACGCAGTATTTT.

The J gene is TRBJ2-3, the V gene TRBV6-1; unclear D gene. This CDR3 region has 15 residues. V was cut by 1 base and J by 0 bases, with 8 bases left in between. The germline gives CDR1 MNHNS, CDR2 SASEGT. The CDR3 spells CASSEVVGSTDTQYF. Here the CDR3 DNA reads TGTGCCAGCAGTGAAGTGGTGGGAAGCACAGATACGCAGTATTTT.

DNA for the CDR3: TGTGCCAGCAGCTTCGGTGCTGGCGGAAGTTATGGCTACACCTTC. Protein: CASSFGAGGSYGYTF. This chain joins TRBV5-5 and TRBJ1-2; D is undetermined. The germline V gene encodes CDR1 SGHKS and CDR2 YYEKEE (reference sequence). This CDR3 has 15 residues. The V end was cut by 2 bases, the J end by 5 bases, with 16 bases between.

The chain uses TRBV19 and TRBJ2-1; D remains ambiguous. The CDR3 length is 15 residues. Trimming stripped 4 bases from V and 2 bases from J, with 12 bases between. The germline V gene encodes CDR1 LNHDA and CDR2 SQIVND (reference sequence). The CDR3 here is CASSRTGIAYNEQFF. For the CDR3, the DNA is TGTGCCAGTAGTAGGACGGGCATAGCCTACAATGAGCAGTTCTTC.